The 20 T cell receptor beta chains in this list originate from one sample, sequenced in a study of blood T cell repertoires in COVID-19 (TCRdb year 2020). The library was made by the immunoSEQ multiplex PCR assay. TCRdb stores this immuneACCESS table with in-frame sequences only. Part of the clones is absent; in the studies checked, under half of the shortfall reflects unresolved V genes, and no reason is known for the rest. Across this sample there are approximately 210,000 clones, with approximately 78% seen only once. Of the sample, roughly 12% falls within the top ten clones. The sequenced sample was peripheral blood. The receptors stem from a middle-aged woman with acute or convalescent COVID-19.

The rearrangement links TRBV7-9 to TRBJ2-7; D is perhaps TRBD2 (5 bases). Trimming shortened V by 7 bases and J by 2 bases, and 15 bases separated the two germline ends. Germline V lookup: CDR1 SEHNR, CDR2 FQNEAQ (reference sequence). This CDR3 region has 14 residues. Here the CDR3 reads CASTGASWAYEQYF. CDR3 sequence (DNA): TGTGCCAGCACCGGTGCTAGCTGGGCCTACGAGCAGTACTTC.

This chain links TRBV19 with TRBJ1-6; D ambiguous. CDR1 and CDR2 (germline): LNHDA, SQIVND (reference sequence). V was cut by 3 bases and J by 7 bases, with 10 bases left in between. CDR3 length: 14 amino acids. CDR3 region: CASSIVSGNSPLHF. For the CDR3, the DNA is TGTGCCAGTAGTATCGTGTCGGGGAATTCACCCCTCCACTTT.

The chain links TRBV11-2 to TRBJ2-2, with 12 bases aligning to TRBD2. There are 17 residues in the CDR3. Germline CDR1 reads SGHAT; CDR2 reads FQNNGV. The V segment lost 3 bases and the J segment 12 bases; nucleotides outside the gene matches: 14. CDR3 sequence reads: CASSLPTGLAGGGKLFF. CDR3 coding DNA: TGTGCCAGCAGCTTGCCAACCGGGCTAGCGGGAGGGGGGAAGCTGTTTTTT.

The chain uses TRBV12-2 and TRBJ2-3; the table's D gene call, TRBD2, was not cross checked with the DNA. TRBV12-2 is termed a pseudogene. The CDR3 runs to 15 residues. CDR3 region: CASRLSGGASDTQYF. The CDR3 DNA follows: TGTGCAAGTCGCTTAAGCGGGGGGGCCTCAGATACGCAGTATTTT.

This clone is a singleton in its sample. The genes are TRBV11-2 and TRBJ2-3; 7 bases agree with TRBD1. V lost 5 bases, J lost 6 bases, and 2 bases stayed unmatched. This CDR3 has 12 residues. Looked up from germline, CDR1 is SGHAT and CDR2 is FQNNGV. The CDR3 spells CASSGQADTQYF. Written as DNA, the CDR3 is TGTGCCAGCAGCGGACAGGCCGATACGCAGTATTTT.

In nucleotides, the CDR3 is TGTGCCAGCAATAAGGGACAGGGCTACGAGCAGTACTTC. Translation: CASNKGQGYEQYF. The chain carries TRBV19 and TRBJ2-7, with 9 bases lining up with TRBD1. Germline CDR1 LNHDA, CDR2 SQIVND (reference sequence). J was trimmed by 3 bases and V by 9 bases; bases with no gene match: 6. There are 13 residues in the CDR3.

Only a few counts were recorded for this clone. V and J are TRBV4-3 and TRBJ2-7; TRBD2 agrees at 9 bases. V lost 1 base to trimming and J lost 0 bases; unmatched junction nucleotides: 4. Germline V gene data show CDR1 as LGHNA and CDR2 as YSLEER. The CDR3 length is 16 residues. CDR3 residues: CASSQVGSGSSYEQYF. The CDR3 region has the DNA TGCGCCAGCAGCCAAGTCGGTAGCGGGAGCTCCTACGAGCAGTACTTC.

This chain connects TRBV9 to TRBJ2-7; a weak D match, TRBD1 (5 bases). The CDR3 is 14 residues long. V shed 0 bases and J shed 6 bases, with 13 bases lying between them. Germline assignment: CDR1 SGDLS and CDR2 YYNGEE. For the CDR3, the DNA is TGTGCCAGCAGCGTAGGGGTAGAAACAGGCGAGCAGTACTTC. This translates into CASSVGVETGEQYF.

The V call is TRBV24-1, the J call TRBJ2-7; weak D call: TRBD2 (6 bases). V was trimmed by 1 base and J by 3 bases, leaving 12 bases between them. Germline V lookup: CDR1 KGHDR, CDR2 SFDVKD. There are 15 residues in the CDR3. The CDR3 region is CATSDFMGLFYEQYF. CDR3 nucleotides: TGTGCCACCAGTGATTTTATGGGACTGTTCTACGAGCAGTACTTC.

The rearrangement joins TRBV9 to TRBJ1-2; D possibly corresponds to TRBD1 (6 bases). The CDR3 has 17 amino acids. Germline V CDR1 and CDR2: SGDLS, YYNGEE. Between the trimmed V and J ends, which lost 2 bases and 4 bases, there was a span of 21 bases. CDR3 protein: CASSVGGALTSSYGYTF. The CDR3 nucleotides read TGTGCCAGCAGCGTTGGGGGGGCTTTAACGTCGTCCTATGGCTACACCTTC.

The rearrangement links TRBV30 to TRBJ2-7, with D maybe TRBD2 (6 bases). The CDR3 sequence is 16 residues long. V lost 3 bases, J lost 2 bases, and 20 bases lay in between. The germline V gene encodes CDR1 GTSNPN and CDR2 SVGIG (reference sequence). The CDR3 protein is CAWSGFLGGPTYEQYF. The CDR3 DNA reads TGTGCCTGGAGCGGGTTTTTGGGGGGTCCTACCTACGAGCAGTACTTC.

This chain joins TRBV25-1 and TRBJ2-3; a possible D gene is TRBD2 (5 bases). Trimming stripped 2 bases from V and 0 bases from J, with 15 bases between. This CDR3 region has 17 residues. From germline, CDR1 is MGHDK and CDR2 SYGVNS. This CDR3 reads CASSEGHLGESTDTQYF. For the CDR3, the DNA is TGTGCCAGCAGTGAAGGCCACTTGGGAGAGAGCACAGATACGCAGTATTTT.

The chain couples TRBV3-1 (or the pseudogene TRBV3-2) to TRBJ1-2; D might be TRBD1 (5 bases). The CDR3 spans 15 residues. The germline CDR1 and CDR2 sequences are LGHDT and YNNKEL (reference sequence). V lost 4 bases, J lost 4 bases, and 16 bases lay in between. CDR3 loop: CASSRSAVDIYGYTF. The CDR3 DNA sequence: TGTGCCAGCAGCCGATCGGCTGTGGACATCTATGGCTACACCTTC.

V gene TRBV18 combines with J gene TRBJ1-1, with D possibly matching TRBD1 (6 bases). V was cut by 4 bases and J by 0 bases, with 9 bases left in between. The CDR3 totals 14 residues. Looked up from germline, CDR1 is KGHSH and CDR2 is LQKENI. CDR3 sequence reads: CASSRGGLNTEAFF. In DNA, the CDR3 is TGTGCCAGCTCACGGGGGGGGCTGAACACTGAAGCTTTCTTT.

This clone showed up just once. CDR3 coding DNA: TGTGCCAGCAGTGAAGCGAGACAGGCCTCCTACGAGCAGTACTTC. It is translated as CASSEARQASYEQYF. The chain recombines TRBV2 with TRBJ2-7; the D gene is possibly TRBD1 (6 bases). Trimming cost V 0 bases and J 0 bases, with 9 bases left between them. CDR3 length equals 15 residues. Looked up from germline, CDR1 is SNHLY and CDR2 is FYNNEI.

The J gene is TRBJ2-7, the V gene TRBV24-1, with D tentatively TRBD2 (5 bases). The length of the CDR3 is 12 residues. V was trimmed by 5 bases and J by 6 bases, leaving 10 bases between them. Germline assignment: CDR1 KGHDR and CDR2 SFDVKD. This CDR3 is CATSGFGGEQYF. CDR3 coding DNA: TGTGCCACCAGTGGTTTCGGAGGCGAGCAGTACTTC.

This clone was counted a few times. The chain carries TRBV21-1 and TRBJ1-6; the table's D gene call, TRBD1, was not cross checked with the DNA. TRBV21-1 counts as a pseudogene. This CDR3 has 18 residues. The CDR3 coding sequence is TGTGCCAGCAGCTCTCGCCTACAGGGGACAGGGAGGAATTCACCCCTCCACTTT. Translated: CASSSRLQGTGRNSPLHF.

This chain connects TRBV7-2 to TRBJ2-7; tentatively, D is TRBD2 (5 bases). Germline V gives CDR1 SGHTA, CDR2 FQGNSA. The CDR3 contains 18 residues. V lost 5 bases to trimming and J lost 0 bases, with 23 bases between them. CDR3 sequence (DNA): TGTGCCAGCAGCCCCCAGGACTCCTCGCCTACGGCCTCCTACGAGCAGTACTTC. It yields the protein CASSPQDSSPTASYEQYF.

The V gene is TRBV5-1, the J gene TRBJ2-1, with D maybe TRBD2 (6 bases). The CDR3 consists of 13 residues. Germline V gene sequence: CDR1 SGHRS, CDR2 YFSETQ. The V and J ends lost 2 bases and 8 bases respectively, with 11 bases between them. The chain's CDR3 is CASSLQWGDEQFF. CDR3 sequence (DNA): TGCGCCAGCAGCTTACAGTGGGGGGATGAGCAGTTCTTC. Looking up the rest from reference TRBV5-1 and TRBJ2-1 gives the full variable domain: KAGVTQTPRYLIKTRGQQVTLSCSPISGHRSVSWYQQTPGQGLQFLFEYFSETQRNKGNFPGRFSGRQFSNSRSEMNVSTLELGDSALYLCASSLQWGDEQFFGPGTRLTVL.

The CDR3 protein is CASSLGHDNEQFF. In DNA form, the CDR3 reads TGCGCCAGCAGCTTGGGACACGACAATGAGCAGTTCTTC. The rearrangement uses TRBV5-1 and TRBJ2-1; D is uncertain. This CDR3 contains 13 residues. Trimming removed 0 bases from V and 5 bases from J, with 6 bases in between. Germline V gives CDR1 SGHRS, CDR2 YFSETQ.